A single sample gave rise to the 26 T cell receptor beta chains below, sequenced in a study of T cells in Graves' hyperthyroidism and ophthalmopathy. Using RNA transcripts as the source, TCR beta CDR3 regions were amplified. The primer set for the first-round RT-PCR of the TCR CDR3 was HTBI. From the multiplex PCR reads, TCRdb called clonotypes with MiXCR, one entry per CDR3 protein. Here the sample spans about 400,000 distinct CDR3 sequences, 15% to 17% being singletons. The material sequenced was blood. The source is a woman in her late teens or twenties with Graves' hyperthyroidism.

This clonotype was observed many times. The chain joins TRBV2 to TRBJ1-2; TRBD1 is a possible D gene (6 bases). Germline assignment: CDR1 SNHLY and CDR2 FYNNEI. The V end was cut by 3 bases, the J end by 3 bases, with 11 bases between. CDR3 length: 14 residues. This chain's CDR3 is CASSERGADYGYTF. CDR3 DNA sequence: TGTGCCAGCAGTGAGAGGGGGGCAGACTATGGCTACACCTTC. Full variable domain (missing parts from reference TRBV2 and TRBJ1-2): EPEVTQTPSHQVTQMGQEVILRCVPISNHLYFYWYRQILGQKVEFLVSFYNNEISEKSEIFDDQFSVERPDGSNFTLKIRSTKLEDSAMYFCASSERGADYGYTFGSGTRLTVV.

This clonotype was counted a few times. The V gene is TRBV7-3, the J gene TRBJ2-7, with 10 positions matching TRBD1. This CDR3 comprises 13 residues. V dropped 6 bases and J dropped 6; count of bases not matched to a gene: 5. Germline values: CDR1 SGHTA, CDR2 FQGTGA. CDR3 DNA: TGTGCCAGCAGGGGACAGGGGATTCGCGAGCAGTACTTC. This gives the protein CASRGQGIREQYF.

The table lists this clonotype with a few counts. J is TRBJ1-6 and V is TRBV14, with D possibly being TRBD1 (6 bases). The CDR3 runs to 14 residues. Trimming cost V 0 bases and J 9 bases, with 9 bases left between them. Germline-derived CDR1 and CDR2 are SGHDN and FVKESK. This CDR3 reads CASSQDPRGSPLHF. The CDR3 region has the DNA TGTGCCAGCAGCCAAGATCCCAGGGGTTCACCCCTCCACTTT. Combining the CDR3 with reference TRBV14 and TRBJ1-6 gives the whole variable domain EAGVTQFPSHSVIEKGQTVTLRCDPISGHDNLYWYRRVMGKEIKFLLHFVKESKQDESGMPNNRFLAERTGGTYSTLKVQPAELEDSGVYFCASSQDPRGSPLHFGNGTRLTVT.

This clonotype appeared many times. This sequence joins TRBV11-2 and TRBJ1-2; no reliable D call. Germline assignment: CDR1 SGHAT and CDR2 FQNNGV. CDR3 size: 12 residues. The V end lost 4 bases, the J end lost 8 bases, and 11 bases lay between the germline ends. CDR3 sequence reads: CASSSRTEGYTF. Here the CDR3 DNA reads TGTGCCAGCAGCTCACGGACTGAGGGCTACACCTTC.

This clonotype has at least ten counts. V and J are TRBV7-9 and TRBJ1-2; TRBD1 is a possible D gene (5 bases). The CDR3 has 11 residues. CDR1 SEHNR and CDR2 FQNEAQ come from the germline V gene (reference sequence). Between the trimmed V and J ends, which lost 8 bases and 2 bases, there was a span of 6 bases. CDR3 sequence (DNA): TGTGCCAGCGGGGGAAACTATGGCTACACCTTC. The encoded protein is CASGGNYGYTF.

V usage is TRBV2 and J usage is TRBJ1-5, with D perhaps TRBD1 (6 bases). Per the germline V gene, CDR1 is SNHLY and CDR2 is FYNNEI. The germline V and J ends were trimmed by 7 bases and 4 bases, with 14 bases remaining between them. The CDR3 runs 14 residues. The CDR3 DNA follows: TGTGCCAGCAACGGCGGGGGCGCGAATCAGCCCCAGCATTTT. Translation: CASNGGGANQPQHF.

The CDR3 coding sequence is TGCGCCAGCAGTGAGGCACAGGTGAGAGATACGCAGTATTTT. This encodes CASSEAQVRDTQYF. The rearrangement links TRBV10-2 to TRBJ2-3; possibly TRBD1 for D (5 bases). This CDR3 has 14 amino acids. Trimming pared 2 bases from V and 5 bases from J, leaving 11 bases between. From germline, CDR1 is WSHSY and CDR2 SAAADI.

CDR3 amino acids: CASSQDPAGDRYEQYF. CDR3 DNA: TGCGCCAGCAGCCAAGACCCAGCGGGAGATCGGTACGAGCAGTACTTC. V is TRBV4-1 and J is TRBJ2-7; TRBD2 aligns across 8 bases. With V trimmed by 0 bases and J by 4 bases, 8 bases remained unmatched. The CDR3 covers 16 residues. Germline V lookup: CDR1 MGHRA, CDR2 YSYEKL.

This clonotype was recorded many times. The gene calls are TRBV2 and TRBJ2-5; 7 nucleotides align to TRBD2. The CDR3 is 14 residues long. Unmatched junction bases numbered 6, after V lost 6 bases and J lost 2 bases. CDR1 and CDR2 from the germline V gene are SNHLY and FYNNEI. The CDR3 is CASRPGTTQETQYF. The CDR3 nucleotides are TGTGCCAGCAGGCCCGGGACTACGCAAGAGACCCAGTACTTC. The variable domain in full, completed from reference TRBV2 and TRBJ2-5, reads EPEVTQTPSHQVTQMGQEVILRCVPISNHLYFYWYRQILGQKVEFLVSFYNNEISEKSEIFDDQFSVERPDGSNFTLKIRSTKLEDSAMYFCASRPGTTQETQYFGPGTRLLVL.

The sample holds many counts of this clonotype. The rearrangement joins TRBV16 to TRBJ1-5; no firm D call. The ends were cut back, 2 bases at V and 3 bases at J, with 8 bases in the middle. The CDR3 sequence is 14 residues long. The germline V gene encodes CDR1 KGHSY and CDR2 FQNENV. The CDR3 nucleotides read TGTGCCAGCAGCCAAAGGCAGGTCAATCAGCCCCAGCATTTT. Translating it yields CASSQRQVNQPQHF. Full variable domain (rest looked up from reference TRBV16 and TRBJ1-5): GEEVAQTPKHLVRGEGQKAKLYCAPIKGHSYVFWYQQVLKNEFKFLISFQNENVFDETGMPKERFSAKCLPNSPCSLEIQATKLEDSAVYFCASSQRQVNQPQHFGDGTRLSIL.

This clonotype has at least ten counts. V gene TRBV7-3 combines with J gene TRBJ1-2, with D unclear. Looked up from germline, CDR1 is SGHTA and CDR2 is FQGTGA. CDR3 size: 13 residues. The V and J ends lost 2 bases and 2 bases respectively, with 6 bases between them. DNA of the CDR3: TGTGCCAGCAGCTTAGACAACAACTATGGCTACACCTTC. It codes for CASSLDNNYGYTF.

This clonotype was detected only a few times. This chain links TRBV4-2 with TRBJ2-1; D remains unclear. The CDR3 runs to 14 residues. The germline CDR1 and CDR2 sequences are LGHNA and YNFKEQ. Trimming took off 0 bases at V and 5 bases at J, with 8 bases between the two ends. DNA of the CDR3: TGTGCCAGCAGCCAAGAACGACCAGACAATGAGCAGTTCTTC. Translated, it gives CASSQERPDNEQFF.

Only a few counts were recorded for this clonotype. This sequence may be a read error, since a much larger clone differs from it by one base. Since no conserved phenylalanine or tryptophan closes the CDR3, a read error is the likely cause. The J gene is TRBJ1-1, the V gene TRBV20-1; D is uncertain. Germline CDR1 reads DFQATT; CDR2 reads SNEGSKA (reference sequence). Trimming removed 2 bases at V and 6 bases at J, with 7 bases between. The CDR3 has 11 amino acids. The CDR3 nucleotides read TGCAGTGCTAGAAGCCAGCCTGAAGCTTTCCTT. It yields the protein CSARSQPEAFL.

The chain couples TRBV5-5 to TRBJ1-3, with 8 bases fitting TRBD1. J gave up 4 bases and V 5 bases, and 5 bases lay outside the gene matches. This CDR3 spans 14 amino acids. Germline assignment: CDR1 SGHKS and CDR2 YYEKEE (reference sequence). CDR3 in amino acids: CASRSTGVGNTIYF. The CDR3 DNA reads as TGTGCCAGCAGATCGACAGGGGTCGGAAACACCATATATTTT.

This clonotype was counted between two and nine times. The chain links TRBV4-1 to TRBJ1-5; 8 positions agree with TRBD1. Germline assignment: CDR1 MGHRA and CDR2 YSYEKL. Losses at the gene ends were 2 bases for V and 2 bases for J; bases not matched to a gene: 8. The CDR3 is 17 residues long. CDR3 protein: CASSQTPGTGGNQPQHF. In DNA form, the CDR3 reads TGCGCCAGCAGCCAAACCCCCGGGACAGGAGGCAATCAGCCCCAGCATTTT.

This clonotype occurred a few times. Since a much larger clone is just one base distant, this may be a read error. V usage is TRBV2 and J usage is TRBJ1-5; 9 positions agree with TRBD1. This CDR3 contains 13 residues. Germline V gene lookup returns CDR1 SNHLY and CDR2 FYNNEI. V shed 10 bases and J 8 bases; nucleotides not matched to a gene: 9. The CDR3 region is CANRDREGKPQHF. CDR3 DNA: TGTGCCAACAGGGACAGGGAGGGAAAGCCCCAGCATTTT.

The chain has TRBV20-1 and TRBJ2-1, with a tentative D call TRBD1 (5 bases). Germline lookup yields CDR1 DFQATT and CDR2 SNEGSKA (reference sequence). Trimming cost V 6 bases and J 5 bases, with 8 bases left between them. The CDR3 consists of 11 residues. The CDR3 DNA is TGCAGTGCCTACAGGAACAATGAGCAGTTCTTC. Translated, it gives CSAYRNNEQFF.

The rearrangement uses TRBV5-1 and TRBJ2-5, with TRBD2 matching over 13 bases. Germline lookup yields CDR1 SGHRS and CDR2 YFSETQ. The ends lost 3 bases at V and 3 bases at J; junction bases unmatched: 11. CDR3 length: 18 amino acids. The CDR3 loop reads CASSSSVLAGGPEETQYF. CDR3 coding DNA: TGCGCCAGCAGCTCCTCAGTACTAGCGGGGGGGCCTGAAGAGACCCAGTACTTC.

In this sample, this clonotype turned up many times. The genes are TRBV11-3 and TRBJ2-7; the match to TRBD1 covers 7 bases. Unmatched junction bases numbered 14, after V lost 10 bases and J lost 5 bases. Germline loops: CDR1 SGHNT, CDR2 YENEEA. There are 14 residues in the CDR3. CDR3 residues: CATSPGQDSHEQYF. The CDR3, as DNA: TGTGCCACCTCCCCCGGACAGGACTCTCACGAGCAGTACTTC.

This clonotype was seen repeatedly, ten times or more. V gene TRBV19 combines with J gene TRBJ2-7; D is unclear. Trimming removed 4 bases at V and 3 bases at J, with 13 bases between. Germline V gene sequence: CDR1 LNHDA, CDR2 SQIVND (reference sequence). CDR3 length: 14 residues. The CDR3 loop reads CASSTLDPDYEQYF. Here the CDR3 DNA reads TGTGCCAGTAGTACCCTCGACCCGGACTACGAGCAGTACTTC.

V and J are TRBV6-1 and TRBJ2-5, with 9 positions matching TRBD2. J was trimmed by 2 bases and V by 1 base; bases with no gene match: 5. The CDR3 runs to 16 residues. Looked up from germline, CDR1 is MNHNS and CDR2 is SASEGT. The CDR3 DNA sequence: TGTGCCAGCAGTGAAGGGGCTAGCGGGGATCAAGAGACCCAGTACTTC. As protein: CASSEGASGDQETQYF.

This clonotype was found many times. The gene calls are TRBV10-1 and TRBJ2-7; no clear D. Germline CDR1 and CDR2: WNHNN and SYGVQD (reference sequence). The CDR3 covers 14 residues. V lost 0 bases and J 2 bases, leaving 8 bases between the germline ends. This chain's CDR3 is CASSESSFAYEQYF. The CDR3 DNA reads as TGCGCCAGCAGTGAGTCGAGTTTCGCCTACGAGCAGTACTTC.

Turning to this clonotype: Given a much more abundant clone one base away, this may be a read error. It is likely a read error, because the conserved phenylalanine at the end of the CDR3 is missing. The chain couples TRBV12-3 or TRBV12-4 to TRBJ1-1; D is unclear. V lost 4 bases and J lost 8, with 8 bases in between. The length of the CDR3 is 11 residues. This CDR3 reads CASSSGVEAFL. The CDR3 DNA is TGTGCCAGCAGTTCCGGTGTCGAAGCTTTCCTT.

This chain links TRBV11-2 with TRBJ1-1; no clear D. The germline gives CDR1 SGHAT, CDR2 FQNNGV. The CDR3 is made up of 14 amino acids. V was shortened by 5 bases and J by 0 bases, with 10 bases between the two germline ends. CDR3 nucleotides: TGTGCCAGCAGCCTCCAACCAATGAACACTGAAGCTTTCTTT. It is translated as CASSLQPMNTEAFF. The full variable domain, completed using reference TRBV11-2 and TRBJ1-1, is EAGVAQSPRYKIIEKRQSVAFWCNPISGHATLYWYQQILGQGPKLLIQFQNNGVVDDSQLPKDRFSAERLKGVDSTLKIQPAKLEDSAVYLCASSLQPMNTEAFFGQGTRLTVV.

This clonotype was seen many times. CDR3 amino acids: CASSSGAPYGSPLHF. CDR3 sequence (DNA): TGTGCCAGCAGTTCCGGGGCCCCTTATGGTTCACCCCTCCACTTT. V and J are TRBV12-3 or TRBV12-4 and TRBJ1-6; perhaps TRBD1 as D (5 bases). V shed 4 bases and J shed 9 bases, with 16 bases lying between them. The CDR3 spans 15 residues.

This clonotype was seen at least ten times. The rearrangement joins TRBV12-3 or TRBV12-4 to TRBJ1-2, with 7 positions matching TRBD1. V shed 2 bases and J 4 bases; nucleotides not matched to a gene: 7. This CDR3 has 15 amino acids. The CDR3 DNA reads as TGTGCCAGCAGTTTACAGGACAGGATAAGCTATGGCTACACCTTC. This encodes CASSLQDRISYGYTF.